This T cell receptor (beta chain) was sequenced in a study of T-cell memory formation after mild COVID-19. Regarding the study as a whole: From day 15 to 85, contracting clones were balanced between CD4 and CD8, whereas later expanders leaned toward CD4+. Among CD4+ contracting clones, most were CM and EM, and CD8+ ones EMRA.

This clonotype has at least ten counts. Its specificity is unknown. Trimming took 0 bases from V and 2 from J, leaving 17 bases between them. The germline CDR1 and CDR2 sequences are SGHNT and YYREEE (reference sequence). The CDR3 length is 17 residues. TCR alpha and TCR beta cDNA libraries carrying sample barcodes and UMIs were produced by 5'RACE using constant-segment primers. TCRdb re-derived calls from the 5' RACE reads in MiXCR, one entry per CDR3 protein. The sample consists of about 39,000 distinct CDR3 sequences, 6% to 7.5% of them appearing once. The specimen was PBMCs or a T cell subset sorted from them (not recorded which). The clonotype was recovered from an adult who had mild COVID-19 (a few samples of this study predate the infection). Cell type and time point are not known. This chain links TRBV5-4 with TRBJ1-1; D is unresolved. The chain's CDR3 is CASSLAQHWKGNTEAFF. The CDR3 DNA reads as TGTGCCAGCAGCTTGGCCCAACACTGGAAGGGAAACACTGAAGCTTTCTTT.